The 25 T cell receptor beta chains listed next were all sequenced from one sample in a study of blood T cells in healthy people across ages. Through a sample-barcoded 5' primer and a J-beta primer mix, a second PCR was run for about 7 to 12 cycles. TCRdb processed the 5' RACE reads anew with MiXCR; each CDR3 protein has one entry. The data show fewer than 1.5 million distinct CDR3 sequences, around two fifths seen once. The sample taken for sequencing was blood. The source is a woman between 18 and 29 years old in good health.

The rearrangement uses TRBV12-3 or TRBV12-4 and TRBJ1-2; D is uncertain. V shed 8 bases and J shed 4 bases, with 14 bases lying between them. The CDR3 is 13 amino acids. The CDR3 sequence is CASGSGEGYGYTF. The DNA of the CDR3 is TGTGCCAGCGGCAGCGGGGAGGGCTATGGCTACACCTTC.

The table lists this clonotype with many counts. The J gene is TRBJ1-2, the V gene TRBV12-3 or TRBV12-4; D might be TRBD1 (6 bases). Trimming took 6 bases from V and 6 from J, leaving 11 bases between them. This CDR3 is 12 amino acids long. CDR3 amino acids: CASSPTGNGYTF. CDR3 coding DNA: TGTGCCAGCAGCCCGACAGGAAATGGCTACACCTTC.

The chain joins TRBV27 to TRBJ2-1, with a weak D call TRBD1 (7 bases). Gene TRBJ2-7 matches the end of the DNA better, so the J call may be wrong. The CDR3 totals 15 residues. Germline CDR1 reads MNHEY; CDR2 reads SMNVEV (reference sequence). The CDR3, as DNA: TGTGCCAGCAGCCTGGAGGGGGCTATATACAATGAGCAGTACTTC. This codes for CASSLEGAIYNEQYF.

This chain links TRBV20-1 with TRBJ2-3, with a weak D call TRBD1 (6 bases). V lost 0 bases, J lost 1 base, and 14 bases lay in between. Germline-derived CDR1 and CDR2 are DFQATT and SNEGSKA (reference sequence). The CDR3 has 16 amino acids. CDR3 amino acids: CSARDWGLGRTDTQYF. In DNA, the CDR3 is TGCAGTGCTAGAGATTGGGGGCTAGGGCGCACAGATACGCAGTATTTT.

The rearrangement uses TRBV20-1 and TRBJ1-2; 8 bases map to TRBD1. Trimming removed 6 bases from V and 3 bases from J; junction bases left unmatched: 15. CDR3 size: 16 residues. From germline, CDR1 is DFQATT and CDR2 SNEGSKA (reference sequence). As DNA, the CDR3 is TGCAGTGCCTCGGACAGGGCGAATAAGGGATACTATGGCTACACCTTC. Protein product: CSASDRANKGYYGYTF.

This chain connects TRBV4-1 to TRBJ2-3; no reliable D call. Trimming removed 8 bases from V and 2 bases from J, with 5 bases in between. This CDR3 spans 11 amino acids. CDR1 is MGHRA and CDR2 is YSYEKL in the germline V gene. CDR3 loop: CASQDTDTQYF. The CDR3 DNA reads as TGCGCCAGCCAAGACACAGATACGCAGTATTTT.

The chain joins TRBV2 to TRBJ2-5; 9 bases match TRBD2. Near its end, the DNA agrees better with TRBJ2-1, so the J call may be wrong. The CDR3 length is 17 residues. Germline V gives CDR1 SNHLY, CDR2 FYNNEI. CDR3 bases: TGTGCCAGCAGCCGAAGAACTAGCGGGTTTCGCCAAGAGACCCAGTTCTTC. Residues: CASSRRTSGFRQETQFF.

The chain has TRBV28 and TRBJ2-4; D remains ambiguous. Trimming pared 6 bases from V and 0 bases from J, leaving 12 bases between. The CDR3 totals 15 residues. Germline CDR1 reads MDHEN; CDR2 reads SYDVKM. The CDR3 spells CASSLTDLAKNIQYF. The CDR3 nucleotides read TGTGCCAGCAGCCTCACAGACCTAGCCAAAAACATTCAGTACTTC.

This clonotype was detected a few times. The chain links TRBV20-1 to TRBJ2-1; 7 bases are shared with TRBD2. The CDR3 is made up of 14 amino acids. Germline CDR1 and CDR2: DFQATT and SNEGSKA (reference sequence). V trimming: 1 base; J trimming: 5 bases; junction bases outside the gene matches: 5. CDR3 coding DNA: TGCAGTGCTAGAGGGTTTCGGGGGGACAATGAGCAGTTCTTC. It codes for CSARGFRGDNEQFF.

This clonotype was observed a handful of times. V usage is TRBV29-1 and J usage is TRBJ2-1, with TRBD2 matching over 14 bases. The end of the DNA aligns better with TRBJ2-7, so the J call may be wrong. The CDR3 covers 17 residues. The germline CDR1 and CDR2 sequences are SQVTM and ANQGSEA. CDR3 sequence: CSGTSGRRFSSYNEQYF. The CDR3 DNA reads TGCAGCGGGACTAGCGGGAGGAGATTCAGCTCCTACAATGAGCAGTACTTC.

The CDR3 nucleotides are TGCAGTGTAACAGACTCGACGGTATATAACGCTGAAGCTTTCTTT. Protein: CSVTDSTVYNAEAFF. The rearrangement joins TRBV20-1 to TRBJ1-1; D unresolved. There are 15 residues in the CDR3. V was shortened by 7 bases and J by 6 bases, with 24 bases between the two germline ends. CDR1 and CDR2 from the germline V gene are DFQATT and SNEGSKA (reference sequence).

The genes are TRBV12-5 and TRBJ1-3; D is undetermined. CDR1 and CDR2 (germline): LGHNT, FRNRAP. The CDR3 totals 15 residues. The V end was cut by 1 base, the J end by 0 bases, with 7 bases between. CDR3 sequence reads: CASGLGTASGNTIYF. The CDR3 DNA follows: TGTGCTAGTGGTTTGGGGACTGCCTCTGGAAACACCATATATTTT.

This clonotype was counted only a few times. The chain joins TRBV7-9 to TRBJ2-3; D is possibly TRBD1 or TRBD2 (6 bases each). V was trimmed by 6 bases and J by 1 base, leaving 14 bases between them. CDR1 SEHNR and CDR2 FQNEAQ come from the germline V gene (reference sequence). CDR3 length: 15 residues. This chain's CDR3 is CASRPGGHGTDTQYF. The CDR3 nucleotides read TGTGCCAGCAGACCCGGGGGCCATGGCACAGATACGCAGTATTTT. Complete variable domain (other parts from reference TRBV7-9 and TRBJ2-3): DTGVSQNPRHKITKRGQNVTFRCDPISEHNRLYWYRQTLGQGPEFLTYFQNEAQLEKSRLLSDRFSAERPKGSFSTLEIQRTEQGDSAMYLCASRPGGHGTDTQYFGPGTRLTVL.

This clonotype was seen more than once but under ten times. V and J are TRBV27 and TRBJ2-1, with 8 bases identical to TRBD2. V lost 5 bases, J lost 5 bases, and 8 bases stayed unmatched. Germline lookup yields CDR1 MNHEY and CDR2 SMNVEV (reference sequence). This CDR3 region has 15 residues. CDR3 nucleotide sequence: TGTGCCAGCAGTCGACTAGCGCCAAGGGACAATGAGCAGTTCTTC. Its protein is CASSRLAPRDNEQFF.

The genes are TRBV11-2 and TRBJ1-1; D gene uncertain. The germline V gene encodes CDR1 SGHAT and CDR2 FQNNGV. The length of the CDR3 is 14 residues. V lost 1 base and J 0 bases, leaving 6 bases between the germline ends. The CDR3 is CASSLAVMNTEAFF. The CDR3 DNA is TGTGCCAGCAGCTTAGCAGTCATGAACACTGAAGCTTTCTTT.

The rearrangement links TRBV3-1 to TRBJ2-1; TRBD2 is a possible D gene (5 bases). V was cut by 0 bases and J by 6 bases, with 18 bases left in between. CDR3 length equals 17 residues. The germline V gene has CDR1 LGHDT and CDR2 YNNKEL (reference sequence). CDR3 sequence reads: CASSQDIGKRQTNEQFF. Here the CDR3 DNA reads TGTGCCAGCAGCCAAGATATAGGTAAGCGGCAGACCAATGAGCAGTTCTTC.

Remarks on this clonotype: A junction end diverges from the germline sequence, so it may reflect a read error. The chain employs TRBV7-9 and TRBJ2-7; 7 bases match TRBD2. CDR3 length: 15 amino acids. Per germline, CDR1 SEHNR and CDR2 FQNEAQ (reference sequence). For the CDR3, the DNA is TGTGCCAGCAACTTAGATCCGGGACTATCCTACGAGCAGTACTTC. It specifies CASNLDPGLSYEQYF.

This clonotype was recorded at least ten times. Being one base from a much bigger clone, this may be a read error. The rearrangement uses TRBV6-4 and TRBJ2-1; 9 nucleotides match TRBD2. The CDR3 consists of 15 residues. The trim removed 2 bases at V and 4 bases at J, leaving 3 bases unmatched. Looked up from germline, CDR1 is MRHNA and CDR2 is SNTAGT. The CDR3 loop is CASSDASGDYNEQFF. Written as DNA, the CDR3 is TGTGCCAGCAGTGACGCTAGCGGGGATTACAATGAGCAGTTCTTC.

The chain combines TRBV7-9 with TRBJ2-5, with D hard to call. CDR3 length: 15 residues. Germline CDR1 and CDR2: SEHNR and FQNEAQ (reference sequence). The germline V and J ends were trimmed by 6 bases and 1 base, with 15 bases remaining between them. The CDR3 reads CASSPIRGVQETQYF. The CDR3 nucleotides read TGTGCCAGCAGTCCAATAAGAGGAGTCCAAGAGACCCAGTACTTC.

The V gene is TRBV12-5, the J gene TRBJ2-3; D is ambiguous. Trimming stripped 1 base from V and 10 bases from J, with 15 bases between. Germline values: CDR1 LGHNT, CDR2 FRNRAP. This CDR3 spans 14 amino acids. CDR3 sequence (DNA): TGTGCTAGTGGTTTGGGATCCCCTGGTGGAGCGCAGTATTTT. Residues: CASGLGSPGGAQYF. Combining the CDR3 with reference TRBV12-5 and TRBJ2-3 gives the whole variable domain DARVTQTPRHKVTEMGQEVTMRCQPILGHNTVFWYRQTMMQGLELLAYFRNRAPLDDSGMPKDRFSAEMPDATLATLKIQPSEPRDSAVYFCASGLGSPGGAQYFGPGTRLTVL.

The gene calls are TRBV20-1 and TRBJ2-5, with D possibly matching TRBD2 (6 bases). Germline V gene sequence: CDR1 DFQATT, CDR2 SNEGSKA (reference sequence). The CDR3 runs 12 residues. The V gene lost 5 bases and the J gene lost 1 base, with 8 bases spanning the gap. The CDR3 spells CSAGGIQETQYF. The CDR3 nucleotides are TGCAGTGCTGGGGGGATCCAAGAGACCCAGTACTTC.

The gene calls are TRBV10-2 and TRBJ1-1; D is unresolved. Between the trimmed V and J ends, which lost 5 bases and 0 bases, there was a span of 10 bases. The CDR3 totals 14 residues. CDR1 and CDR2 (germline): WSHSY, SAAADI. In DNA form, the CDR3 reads TGCGCCAGCAGTACTTTTGACGTGAACACTGAAGCTTTCTTT. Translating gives CASSTFDVNTEAFF.

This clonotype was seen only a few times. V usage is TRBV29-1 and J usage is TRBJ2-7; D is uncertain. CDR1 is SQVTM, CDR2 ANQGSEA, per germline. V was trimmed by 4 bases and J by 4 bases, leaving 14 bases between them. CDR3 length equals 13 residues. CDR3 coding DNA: TGCAGCGTTGGCTTGGGAAAGCAGTACGAGCAGTACTTC. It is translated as CSVGLGKQYEQYF.

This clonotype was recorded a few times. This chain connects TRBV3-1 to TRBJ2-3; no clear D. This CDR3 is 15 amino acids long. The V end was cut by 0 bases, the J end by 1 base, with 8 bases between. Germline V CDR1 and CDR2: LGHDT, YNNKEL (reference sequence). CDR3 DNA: TGTGCCAGCAGCCAAGAGGTTCTGGGCACAGATACGCAGTATTTT. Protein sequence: CASSQEVLGTDTQYF.

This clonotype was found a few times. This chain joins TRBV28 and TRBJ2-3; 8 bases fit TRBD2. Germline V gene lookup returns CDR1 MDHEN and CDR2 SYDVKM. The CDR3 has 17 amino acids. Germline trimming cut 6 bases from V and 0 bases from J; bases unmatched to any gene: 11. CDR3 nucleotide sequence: TGTGCCAGCAGCGAGACGGGAGGGGCCCCTAGCACAGATACGCAGTATTTT. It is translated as CASSETGGAPSTDTQYF.